Below are 13 T cell receptor beta chains sequenced from a single sample in a study of blood T cells in healthy people across ages. Sample-barcoded 5' priming and a J-beta primer mix drove a second PCR of about 6 to 11 cycles. MiXCR, run by TCRdb on the 5' RACE reads, gives a single entry per CDR3 protein. The table lists about 640,000 distinct CDR3 sequences, roughly 31% of them singletons. Sequenced material: blood. Receptors originate from a woman older than 75 in good health.

This clonotype was detected many times. The chain combines TRBV6-2 or TRBV6-3 with TRBJ1-2; weak D call: TRBD1 (5 bases). The CDR3 runs to 12 residues. Germline values: CDR1 MNHEY, CDR2 SVGEGT. The V end was cut by 5 bases, the J end by 2 bases, with 6 bases between. DNA for the CDR3: TGTGCCAGCAGTGAGGGGAACTATGGCTACACCTTC. Translated, it gives CASSEGNYGYTF.

In its sample, this clonotype was seen a few times. CDR3 residues: CAWSVGLYEQYF. CDR3 sequence (DNA): TGTGCCTGGAGTGTAGGACTTTACGAGCAGTACTTC. The rearrangement uses TRBV30 and TRBJ2-5, with D perhaps TRBD2 (5 bases). The end of the DNA aligns better with TRBJ2-7, so the J call may be wrong. Germline V gene lookup returns CDR1 GTSNPN and CDR2 SVGIG (reference sequence). The CDR3 is made up of 12 amino acids.

The chain has TRBV29-1 and TRBJ1-1; no clear D gene. The CDR3 spans 12 residues. Germline CDR1 reads SQVTM; CDR2 reads ANQGSEA. The germline V and J ends were trimmed by 4 bases and 1 base, with 7 bases remaining between them. The CDR3 region has the DNA TGCAGCGTTGGGTTACCGAACACTGAAGCTTTCTTT. Translation gives CSVGLPNTEAFF.

This clonotype was counted a single time. Germline is not matched at one junction end, which may reflect a read error. J is TRBJ2-7 and V is TRBV15, with 11 nucleotides matching TRBD2. This CDR3 has 15 amino acids. Germline lookup yields CDR1 LNHNV and CDR2 YYDKDF (reference sequence). The CDR3 DNA reads TGTGCCACCAGCAGAGATAGCGGGAGGGCCTATGAGCAGTACTTC. It encodes CATSRDSGRAYEQYF.

This clonotype was detected ten times or more. The J gene is TRBJ2-4, the V gene TRBV19; D is ambiguous. The assigned J gene may be wrong: the sequence end matches TRBJ2-5 better. CDR1 is LNHDA and CDR2 is SQIVND in the germline V gene (reference sequence). This CDR3 is 12 amino acids long. The DNA for the CDR3 is TGTGCCAGTAGTATATTAGGAGAGACCCAGTACTTC. Amino acid sequence: CASSILGETQYF.

This clonotype was counted at least ten times. This chain links TRBV7-2 with TRBJ2-7; tentatively, D is TRBD1 or TRBD2 (5 bases each). CDR1 SGHTA and CDR2 FQGNSA come from the germline V gene. V lost 5 bases and J lost 3, with 17 bases in between. CDR3 length: 15 amino acids. The CDR3 spells CASSAAGTSNYEQYF. Written as DNA, the CDR3 is TGTGCCAGCAGCGCCGCAGGGACGTCCAACTACGAGCAGTACTTC. The full variable domain, rest sourced from reference TRBV7-2 and TRBJ2-7, is GAGVSQSPSNKVTEKGKDVELRCDPISGHTALYWYRQSLGQGLEFLIYFQGNSAPDKSGLPSDRFSAERTGGSVSTLTIQRTQQEDSAVYLCASSAAGTSNYEQYFGPGTRLTVT.

V gene TRBV7-2 combines with J gene TRBJ2-5; either TRBD1 or TRBD2 may fit D (6 bases each). Germline CDR1 SGHTA, CDR2 FQGNSA. V was clipped by 5 bases and J by 2 bases, with 18 bases between them. This CDR3 spans 16 amino acids. The CDR3 DNA follows: TGTGCCAGCAGCCCCCGAGGGGGGTGGAAACAAGAGACCCAGTACTTC. It codes for CASSPRGGWKQETQYF.

This clonotype occurred a few times. The J gene is TRBJ2-4, the V gene TRBV21-1; TRBD1, the table's D call, was not compared with the DNA. The last part of the DNA fits TRBJ2-7 better; the J call may be wrong. TRBV21-1 is reported as a pseudogene. The CDR3 contains 15 residues. CDR3 DNA sequence: TGTGCCAGCAGCATGGTGAGGGGGGCAACCTACGAGCAGTACTTC. It encodes CASSMVRGATYEQYF.

The V call is TRBV7-2, the J call TRBJ2-1; unclear D gene. CDR1 and CDR2 (germline): SGHTA, FQGNSA. The CDR3 is made up of 13 amino acids. Trimming shortened V by 3 bases and J by 8 bases, and 11 bases separated the two germline ends. Written as DNA, the CDR3 is TGTGCCAGCAGCTTCACCTTCGATGATGAGCAGTTCTTC. Protein product: CASSFTFDDEQFF.

This clonotype was counted between two and nine times. The rearrangement joins TRBV5-1 to TRBJ2-3; D unclear. The V gene lost 4 bases and the J gene lost 0 bases, with 12 bases spanning the gap. This CDR3 is 15 amino acids long. Germline CDR1 and CDR2: SGHRS and YFSETQ. The CDR3 is CASSVVWGSTDTQYF. The CDR3 DNA reads as TGCGCCAGCAGCGTCGTATGGGGAAGCACAGATACGCAGTATTTT.

This clonotype showed up many times. This rearrangement joins TRBV7-3 to TRBJ2-3, with TRBD2 matching over 11 bases. The CDR3 totals 16 residues. Germline lookup yields CDR1 SGHTA and CDR2 FQGTGA. V lost 5 bases to trimming and J lost 13 bases; unmatched junction nucleotides: 17. The CDR3 DNA reads as TGTGCCAGCAGCCCACGACTAGCGGGGCCCCCCGAACAGGAGTATTTT. It codes for CASSPRLAGPPEQEYF.

This clonotype was picked up many times. The rearrangement links TRBV20-1 to TRBJ2-7; TRBD2 matches at 14 bases. This CDR3 contains 14 residues. Germline assignment: CDR1 DFQATT and CDR2 SNEGSKA (reference sequence). V shed 6 bases, J shed 3 bases, and the junction held 4 bases outside the gene matches. The CDR3 DNA follows: TGCAGTGCCGGAGGGACTAGCGGGGGCTACGAGCAGTACTTC. This encodes CSAGGTSGGYEQYF.

The genes are TRBV2 and TRBJ2-7; 8 positions match TRBD2. This CDR3 is 16 amino acids long. Trimming removed 10 bases from V and 7 bases from J; junction bases left unmatched: 21. Germline CDR1 and CDR2: SNHLY and FYNNEI. The CDR3 is CATTAGATPSYNEQYF. The CDR3 DNA is TGTGCCACTACAGCGGGGGCCACCCCCTCATACAATGAGCAGTACTTC.